Below, 29 T cell receptor beta chains from the same sample are listed, as sequenced in a study of blood T cells in healthy people across ages. A second PCR of 7 to 11 cycles used a sample-barcoded 5' primer and a J-beta primer mix. TCRdb redid the calling of the 5' RACE reads with MiXCR, one entry per CDR3 protein. This table has about a million distinct CDR3 sequences, 40% to 60% appearing once. The specimen was blood. The receptor set was obtained from a man younger than 40 in good health.

In its sample, this clonotype was seen a few times. The V call is TRBV5-1, the J call TRBJ1-1, with D unclear. The CDR3 consists of 16 residues. The V and J ends lost 0 bases and 1 base respectively, with 13 bases between them. CDR1 is SGHRS, CDR2 YFSETQ, per germline. CDR3 in DNA: TGCGCCAGCAGCTTGGCCCCTGACCGAGAGAACACTGAAGCTTTCTTT. Translated, it gives CASSLAPDRENTEAFF.

The CDR3 region is CASSPSNSGRVNEQFF. DNA of the CDR3: TGCGCCAGCAGCCCGAGTAATAGCGGGAGGGTAAATGAGCAGTTCTTC. This chain joins TRBV5-1 and TRBJ2-1; 11 bases are a match to TRBD2. CDR3 size: 16 residues. Germline assignment: CDR1 SGHRS and CDR2 YFSETQ. V dropped 4 bases and J dropped 7; count of bases not matched to a gene: 10.

The table lists this clonotype with many counts. V and J are TRBV7-2 and TRBJ2-7; D call uncertain. Germline values: CDR1 SGHTA, CDR2 FQGNSA. V was trimmed by 5 bases and J by 3 bases, leaving 23 bases between them. This CDR3 region has 17 residues. The CDR3 protein is CASSTPGRSSFSYEQYF. CDR3 in DNA: TGTGCCAGCAGCACGCCTGGCCGGTCGTCATTCAGCTACGAGCAGTACTTC.

This clonotype was detected a few times. V usage is TRBV20-1 and J usage is TRBJ2-3, with 7 bases lining up with TRBD1. Per germline, CDR1 DFQATT and CDR2 SNEGSKA (reference sequence). The V and J ends lost 3 bases and 2 bases, in that order; junction bases with no gene match: 8. This CDR3 is built from 15 residues. The CDR3 sequence: CSARPGQTYTDTQYF. DNA of the CDR3: TGCAGTGCTAGGCCGGGACAGACTTACACAGATACGCAGTATTTT.

The V gene is TRBV12-3 or TRBV12-4, the J gene TRBJ2-1; tentative D call: TRBD1 (5 bases). CDR3 length: 13 amino acids. V lost 5 bases, J lost 8 bases, and 13 bases lay in between. The CDR3 region is CASSQNTGDEQFF. The CDR3 DNA reads as TGTGCCAGCAGTCAAAACACAGGTGATGAGCAGTTCTTC.

This clonotype was detected only a few times. This rearrangement joins TRBV5-1 to TRBJ2-1; 10 bases are a match to TRBD2. Germline V CDR1 and CDR2: SGHRS, YFSETQ. V was pared by 4 bases and J by 8 bases, with 12 bases of the junction left unmatched. The CDR3 contains 16 residues. The CDR3: CASSLEASGGVDEQFF. In nucleotides, the CDR3 is TGCGCCAGCAGCCTGGAGGCTAGCGGGGGAGTCGATGAGCAGTTCTTC.

This chain joins TRBV7-2 and TRBJ1-6; D gene uncertain. Germline loops: CDR1 SGHTA, CDR2 FQGNSA. V lost 3 bases, J lost 7 bases, and 13 bases lay in between. This CDR3 comprises 15 residues. CDR3 DNA: TGTGCCAGCAGCTTTGAAGGGTATCTGAATTCACCCCTCCACTTT. This encodes CASSFEGYLNSPLHF.

The chain is built from TRBV9 and TRBJ2-3; D may be TRBD1 or TRBD2 (5 bases each). Trimming cost V 0 bases and J 5 bases, with 16 bases left between them. The CDR3 has 16 residues. Germline V gene sequence: CDR1 SGDLS, CDR2 YYNGEE. The CDR3 sequence is CASSVEDGEGLDTQYF. The CDR3 nucleotides are TGTGCCAGCAGCGTAGAAGACGGAGAGGGGCTAGATACGCAGTATTTT.

This clonotype has ten or more counts. The V and J genes are TRBV7-2 and TRBJ1-1; no firm D call. The CDR3 runs 13 residues. From germline, CDR1 is SGHTA and CDR2 FQGNSA. V lost 8 bases and J 0 bases, leaving 10 bases between the germline ends. The CDR3 is CASRLRVNTEAFF. DNA of the CDR3: TGTGCCAGCCGACTAAGGGTGAACACTGAAGCTTTCTTT.

This clonotype was detected a few times. The chain is built from TRBV4-2 and TRBJ2-7; the match to TRBD2 covers 13 bases. V lost 2 bases, J lost 5 bases, and 9 bases stayed unmatched. The CDR3 runs 17 residues. The germline gives CDR1 LGHNA, CDR2 YNFKEQ. The CDR3 nucleotides read TGTGCCAGCAGCCAATTACTAGCGGGGGGGCCTAGGAACGAGCAGTACTTC. It encodes CASSQLLAGGPRNEQYF.

V usage is TRBV7-2 and J usage is TRBJ2-2, with no clear D. This CDR3 comprises 16 residues. Germline V gene sequence: CDR1 SGHTA, CDR2 FQGNSA. The V gene lost 3 bases and the J gene lost 1 base, with 12 bases spanning the gap. DNA of the CDR3: TGTGCCAGCAGCTTCCGCTTCGACAAGAACACCGGGGAGCTGTTTTTT. Encoded protein: CASSFRFDKNTGELFF. The whole variable domain, remainder taken from reference TRBV7-2 and TRBJ2-2, is GAGVSQSPSNKVTEKGKDVELRCDPISGHTALYWYRQSLGQGLEFLIYFQGNSAPDKSGLPSDRFSAERTGGSVSTLTIQRTQQEDSAVYLCASSFRFDKNTGELFFGEGSRLTVL.

This clonotype was found many times. This chain uses TRBV24-1 with TRBJ2-3; 9 bases are a match to TRBD2. The junction had 12 bases not matched to a gene; V was cut back by 4 bases and J by 2 bases. The V gene's germline CDR1 is KGHDR and CDR2 SFDVKD. The CDR3 loop spans 18 amino acids. The CDR3 DNA reads TGTGCCACCAGTGAAACCTGGGGGCGGGGGGGAAACACAGATACGCAGTATTTT. It specifies CATSETWGRGGNTDTQYF.

There are many counts of this clonotype. The J gene is TRBJ2-1, the V gene TRBV25-1, with 10 positions matching TRBD2. The CDR3 length is 15 residues. Germline CDR1 is MGHDK and CDR2 is SYGVNS. With 6 bases clipped from V and 3 bases from J, the junction kept 5 bases outside the gene matches. The CDR3 loop reads CASRTSGGVYNEQFF. Here the CDR3 DNA reads TGTGCCAGCAGGACGAGCGGGGGGGTCTACAATGAGCAGTTCTTC.

In its sample, this clonotype was seen a few times. CDR3 loop: CSVDTRDTSQETQYF. DNA of the CDR3: TGCAGCGTTGATACCCGGGACACCAGCCAAGAGACCCAGTACTTC. The J gene is TRBJ2-5, the V gene TRBV29-1; TRBD1 might be the D (6 bases). Trimming removed 3 bases from V and 1 base from J, with 15 bases in between. Germline values: CDR1 SQVTM, CDR2 ANQGSEA. This CDR3 has 15 residues.

This chain uses TRBV7-8 with TRBJ1-2, with D unresolved. Trimming removed 1 base from V and 5 bases from J, with 11 bases in between. Germline loops: CDR1 SGHVS, CDR2 FQNEAQ. CDR3 length equals 14 residues. CDR3 in DNA: TGTGCCAGCAGCTTAGGTTCTGATTTTTATGGCTACACCTTC. It yields the protein CASSLGSDFYGYTF.

This clonotype has a handful of counts. This sequence joins TRBV9 and TRBJ2-7; D could derive from TRBD1 or TRBD2 (5 bases each). Trimming left V 0 bases short and J 5 bases short, with 9 bases between. The germline V gene has CDR1 SGDLS and CDR2 YYNGEE. The CDR3 totals 13 residues. CDR3 sequence (DNA): TGTGCCAGCAGCGTAGCTGAGGGGAACGAGCAGTACTTC. It yields the protein CASSVAEGNEQYF.

The V and J genes are TRBV4-2 and TRBJ1-2, with 10 nucleotides matching TRBD1. Unmatched junction bases numbered 9, after V lost 4 bases and J lost 4 bases. The CDR3 is 16 amino acids. CDR1 LGHNA and CDR2 YNFKEQ come from the germline V gene. The CDR3 nucleotides are TGTGCCAGCAGCCGAGGACAGGGGGAAGAGAGCTATGGCTACACCTTC. This encodes CASSRGQGEESYGYTF.

This clonotype was recorded at least ten times. The V gene is TRBV29-1, the J gene TRBJ1-5; D is unresolved. The CDR3 covers 13 residues. V was shortened by 3 bases and J by 0 bases, with 6 bases between the two germline ends. Germline CDR1 SQVTM, CDR2 ANQGSEA. The CDR3 sequence: CSVDRPSNQPQHF. The CDR3 DNA reads as TGCAGCGTTGACCGACCTAGCAATCAGCCCCAGCATTTT.

The rearrangement links TRBV3-1 to TRBJ1-6; D perhaps matches TRBD1 (6 bases). CDR1 and CDR2 from the germline V gene are LGHDT and YNNKEL (reference sequence). The V end lost 4 bases, the J end lost 6 bases, and 13 bases lay between the germline ends. CDR3 size: 15 residues. DNA of the CDR3: TGTGCCAGCAGCCTCAGGACAGTGGGTAATTCACCCCTCCACTTT. Residues: CASSLRTVGNSPLHF.

Here the CDR3 DNA reads TGTGCCAGCAGCTTAACCGGGGGCAGCACCGCAGATACGCAGTATTTT. Protein product: CASSLTGGSTADTQYF. The chain carries TRBV7-2 and TRBJ2-3; the D call may be TRBD1 or TRBD2 (6 bases each). Looked up from germline, CDR1 is SGHTA and CDR2 is FQGNSA. Trimming pared 2 bases from V and 4 bases from J, leaving 16 bases between. This CDR3 has 16 amino acids.

The rearrangement joins TRBV5-1 to TRBJ2-3, with D perhaps TRBD2 (5 bases). The CDR3 is 14 amino acids. Trimming took off 4 bases at V and 7 bases at J, with 16 bases between the two ends. The germline gives CDR1 SGHRS, CDR2 YFSETQ. CDR3 residues: CASSPAGVVNTQYF. CDR3 sequence (DNA): TGCGCCAGCAGCCCGGCCGGGGTGGTGAATACGCAGTATTTT.

This clonotype showed up many times. J is TRBJ1-6 and V is TRBV4-2; D call uncertain. In germline, CDR1 is LGHNA, CDR2 YNFKEQ. CDR3 length: 16 amino acids. V gave up 6 bases and J gave up 2 bases, with 14 bases separating them. The CDR3 DNA sequence: TGTGCCAGCAGATCGGGGTCTAGCACCTATAATTCACCCCTCCACTTT. This codes for CASRSGSSTYNSPLHF.

This rearrangement joins TRBV29-1 to TRBJ2-7; D is possibly TRBD1 or TRBD2 (5 bases each). V lost 7 bases and J 5 bases, leaving 18 bases between the germline ends. In germline, CDR1 is SQVTM, CDR2 ANQGSEA. The CDR3 has 13 amino acids. CDR3 in amino acids: CSAHRWDGNEQYF. DNA for the CDR3: TGCAGCGCCCACCGGTGGGACGGTAACGAGCAGTACTTC.

This clonotype was recorded a few times. The V gene is TRBV3-1, the J gene TRBJ2-5, with 7 nucleotides matching TRBD2. V shed 0 bases and J 6 bases; nucleotides not matched to a gene: 4. CDR3 length equals 14 residues. CDR1 and CDR2 from the germline V gene are LGHDT and YNNKEL (reference sequence). The CDR3: CASSQESSGKTQYF. As DNA, the CDR3 is TGTGCCAGCAGCCAAGAATCTAGCGGAAAGACCCAGTACTTC.

The CDR3: CASSYPNGATGSPLHF. DNA of the CDR3: TGTGCCAGCAGTTACCCCAATGGGGCTACGGGTTCACCCCTCCACTTT. The rearrangement uses TRBV6-8 and TRBJ1-6; tentative D call: TRBD1 (5 bases). Trimming took off 2 bases at V and 9 bases at J, with 17 bases between the two ends. The CDR3 covers 16 residues. The germline V gene encodes CDR1 MNHGY and CDR2 SAAAGT.

The chain carries TRBV6-1 and TRBJ2-5, with unresolved D. Gene TRBJ2-7 matches the end of the DNA better, so the J call may be wrong. The CDR3 length is 13 residues. In germline, CDR1 is MNHNS, CDR2 SASEGT. The CDR3 is CASRVETSYEQYF. The CDR3 DNA follows: TGTGCCAGCAGGGTAGAAACTTCCTACGAGCAGTACTTC.

The chain carries TRBV4-3 and TRBJ2-5; D uncertain. The CDR3 consists of 15 residues. V gave up 8 bases and J gave up 1 base, with 17 bases separating them. Germline lookup yields CDR1 LGHNA and CDR2 YSLEER. CDR3 sequence reads: CASRDWASPQETQYF. CDR3 nucleotides: TGCGCCAGCCGAGATTGGGCAAGCCCCCAAGAGACCCAGTACTTC.

V usage is TRBV5-1 and J usage is TRBJ1-1; D might be TRBD1 (5 bases). Per the germline V gene, CDR1 is SGHRS and CDR2 is YFSETQ. This CDR3 spans 13 amino acids. With 2 bases removed from V and 3 bases from J, the gap between germline ends came to 8 bases. The CDR3 nucleotides are TGCGCCAGCAGCTTAAAGACAGACACTGAAGCTTTCTTT. Translation gives CASSLKTDTEAFF.

This clonotype occurred many times. V usage is TRBV4-1 and J usage is TRBJ2-5, with 8 bases lining up with TRBD1. Germline assignment: CDR1 MGHRA and CDR2 YSYEKL. J lost 1 base, V lost 3 bases, and 10 bases had no gene match. The CDR3 is made up of 17 amino acids. The CDR3 region has the DNA TGCGCCAGCAGCCAGATAGATACCGGGACAGGCCAAGAGACCCAGTACTTC. It encodes CASSQIDTGTGQETQYF.